A selection of T cell receptor beta chains follows, all from one sample in a study of blood T cell repertoires in COVID-19. The method was immunoSEQ multiplex PCR; TCRdb's version includes in-frame clones alone and lacks a portion of them. The data hold approximately 73,000 clones, with about 89% observed a single time. Sequenced sample: peripheral blood. These receptors were obtained from a woman aged 55-69 years with acute or convalescent COVID-19. CDR3s include the opening cysteine and the closing phenylalanine or tryptophan.

CDR3: CASSKDVGSGNHEQYF
J: TRBJ2-7
V: TRBV21-1

CDR3: CASSTSGGAYNEQFF
J: TRBJ2-1
V: TRBV11-3

CDR3: CASSLAPGTGQYF
J: TRBJ2-7
V: TRBV13

CDR3: CASSLGATNEKLFF
J: TRBJ1-4
V: TRBV5-1

CDR3: CASSHRQGSQHF
J: TRBJ1-5
V: TRBV12-3/TRBV12-4

CDR3: CASSQVASGSYEQYF
J: TRBJ2-7
V: TRBV4-1

CDR3: CASLQGRGYGYTF
J: TRBJ1-2
V: TRBV6-5

CDR3: CASSSRLAGIPDTQYF
J: TRBJ2-3
V: TRBV5-6

CDR3: CASQSGGGETQYF
J: TRBJ2-5
V: TRBV28

CDR3: CASSIASSGWYEQYF
J: TRBJ2-7
V: TRBV19

CDR3: CASSHRHGQAEAFF
J: TRBJ1-1
V: TRBV11-1

CDR3: CASSQTQEETRYF
J: TRBJ2-5
V: TRBV3-1/TRBV3-2

CDR3: CASSRIPGIPNEQFF
J: TRBJ2-1
V: TRBV7-9

CDR3: CSVEVGTSGSSDTQYF
J: TRBJ2-3
V: TRBV29-1

CDR3: CASSQEGHHEAFF
J: TRBJ1-1
V: TRBV3-1/TRBV3-2

CDR3: CATSEREINQPQHF
J: TRBJ1-5
V: TRBV24-1

CDR3: CASSLKGRDRLGEKLFF
J: TRBJ1-4
V: TRBV11-3

CDR3: CASRRRQGITEAFF
J: TRBJ1-1
V: TRBV19

CDR3: CASSLVVSNTEAFF
J: TRBJ1-1
V: TRBV7-2

CDR3: CASSRDSEYEQYF
J: TRBJ2-7
V: TRBV6-2/TRBV6-3

CDR3: CASSFSETQYF
J: TRBJ2-5
V: TRBV5-1

CDR3: CASSSGQGGGNQPQHF
J: TRBJ1-5
V: TRBV5-8

CDR3: CASSRTEYEQYF
J: TRBJ2-7
V: TRBV6-2/TRBV6-3

CDR3: CASSVGLADTQYF
J: TRBJ2-3
V: TRBV19

CDR3: CASSLRRLEAFF
J: TRBJ1-1
V: TRBV28

CDR3: CASSYRPAGRQFF
J: TRBJ2-1
V: TRBV6-5

CDR3: CASSLGAGQGLSNEKLFF
J: TRBJ1-4
V: TRBV7-2

CDR3: CASSLNAGQTNQPQHF
J: TRBJ1-5
V: TRBV7-6

CDR3: CASSIDSGQGAGRNEQFF
J: TRBJ2-1
V: TRBV19

CDR3: CASSSAGTPLYNEQFF
J: TRBJ2-1
V: TRBV7-3

CDR3: CASSLEGRYQPQHF
J: TRBJ1-5
V: TRBV28

CDR3: CASSLELGNTIYF
J: TRBJ1-3
V: TRBV7-9

CDR3: CASSRTVNTEAFF
J: TRBJ1-1
V: TRBV12-3/TRBV12-4